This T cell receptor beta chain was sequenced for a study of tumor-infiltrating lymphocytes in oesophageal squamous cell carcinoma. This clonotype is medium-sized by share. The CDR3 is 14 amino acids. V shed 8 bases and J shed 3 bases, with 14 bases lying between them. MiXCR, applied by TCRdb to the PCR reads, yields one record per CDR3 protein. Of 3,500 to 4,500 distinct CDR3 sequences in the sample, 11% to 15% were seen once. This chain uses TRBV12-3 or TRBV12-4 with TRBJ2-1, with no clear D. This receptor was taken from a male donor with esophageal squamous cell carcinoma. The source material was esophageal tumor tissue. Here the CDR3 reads CASGTLVRYNEQFF. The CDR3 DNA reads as TGTGCCAGCGGTACTCTAGTACGCTACAATGAGCAGTTCTTC.